This TCR beta chain appears in the sequencing data of a study of blood T cell repertoires in COVID-19 (dated by TCRdb to 2019 to 2021). At the level of the whole study: The collaborator samples originated in the United States, Italy and Spain and spanned the acute and convalescent phases of COVID-19. The material from the prospective study consisted of cDNA or gDNA derived from T cells, B-cell-depleted T cells, or PBMCs. Subjects who had been exposed to COVID-19, were actively infected with it, or had recovered from it provided the deeply sampled blood TCRbeta repertoires that made up the dataset. The repertoires were released in a freely available public database intended as a resource for research on the immune response to SARS-CoV-2. The samples were drawn from the first 160 participants of the ongoing ImmuneRACE study and from 1,254 subjects provided by 6 global collaborators. Sample metadata almost always included a de-identified subject ID, COVID-19 status, age in years and sex. Where HLA class I and class II types were available, the types were taken from metadata supplied by the sample provider, not from assay-based typing.

One collaborating source in Seattle enrolled patients while the patients were actively infected and followed the patients over time throughout the course of disease. Each collaborating institution followed its own protocols to collect whole blood in K2EDTA tubes. For TCRbeta analysis, collaborator samples were shipped as frozen whole blood, as isolated PBMCs, or as DNA extracted from either sample type. Notes on this clone: Its target antigen remains unknown. No clone much larger than this one lies a single base away; base qualities are absent.

TCRbeta CDR3 regions were amplified from genomic DNA using the immunoSEQ Assay, a bias-controlled multiplex PCR. On the authors' methods: The number of nucleated cells in each sample was estimated by amplification of reference gene primers within the assay. To quantify the absolute abundance of each unique TCRbeta CDR3 rearrangement, sequence reads were collapsed and filtered. Productive Simpson clonality was computed per sample as the square root of Simpson's diversity index over productive rearrangements. In TCRdb, the immuneACCESS table is reduced to in-frame sequences with V and J assigned. These tables do not hold every clone; where another copy was compared, an unresolved V gene accounts for under half, and the others remain unexplained. The D gene and trimming were derived from the DNA, and the V and J assignments and clone size from that table. In all, the sample holds around 180,000 clones, and about 85% of those were seen once. The top ten hold 6.5% to 7.5% of the sample.

General findings and caveats noted by the study authors: The quantity of clinical and demographic metadata differed by source and by participant and was supplied without curation.

V is reduced by 7 bases and J by 1 base, leaving a spacing of 10 bases between them. The CDR3 numbers 13 residues from cysteine through phenylalanine. The CDR3 DNA has 39 bases and is translated from base 1. The germline V gene yields ENHRY for CDR1 and SYGVKD for CDR2. This clonotype was sampled from a man of 80 years or more with COVID-19, enrolled during active disease. The V gene is TRBV10-3 and the J gene is TRBJ1-1, with a weak D call of TRBD1 (5 bases match). Sequencing was performed on peripheral blood. The CDR3 protein is CAITKDRNTEAFF. The nucleotide sequence reads TGTGCCATCACCAAAGACAGGAACACTGAAGCTTTCTTT.